Below are 23 T cell receptor beta chains sequenced from a single sample in a study of CD8 T cells in ankylosing spondylitis. Study observations and caveats: About 8 highly homologous variants made up a TCR beta motif, and this motif appeared characteristic of ankylosing spondylitis blood.

The antigens these receptors bind are not known. TCRdb passed the 5' RACE reads through MiXCR, listing each CDR3 protein once. The sample carries some 840,000 distinct CDR3 sequences, roughly 10% recorded once. The specimen sequenced was blood, either unsorted or a sorted T cell fraction (not recorded which). Every receptor here comes from a male donor with ankylosing spondylitis.

The gene calls are TRBV11-2 and TRBJ2-2; maybe TRBD2 (6 bases). There are 15 residues in the CDR3. Per the germline V gene, CDR1 is SGHAT and CDR2 is FQNNGV. Trimming pared 3 bases from V and 0 bases from J, leaving 8 bases between. This CDR3 reads CASSFGGPNTGELFF. In DNA form, the CDR3 reads TGTGCCAGCAGCTTTGGAGGGCCGAACACCGGGGAGCTGTTTTTT. The whole variable domain, remainder taken from reference TRBV11-2 and TRBJ2-2, is EAGVAQSPRYKIIEKRQSVAFWCNPISGHATLYWYQQILGQGPKLLIQFQNNGVVDDSQLPKDRFSAERLKGVDSTLKIQPAKLEDSAVYLCASSFGGPNTGELFFGEGSRLTVL.

This clonotype has only a few counts. V usage is TRBV7-2 and J usage is TRBJ2-7; maybe TRBD1 (5 bases). The germline gives CDR1 SGHTA, CDR2 FQGNSA. The ends were cut back, 2 bases at V and 4 bases at J, with 9 bases in the middle. The CDR3 has 13 residues. The CDR3: CASSLQHRYEQYF. In nucleotides, the CDR3 is TGTGCCAGCAGCTTACAGCACAGGTACGAGCAGTACTTC.

This clonotype has only a few counts. The chain employs TRBV28 and TRBJ2-7; 7 bases are shared with TRBD2. This CDR3 has 16 amino acids. The V and J ends lost 5 bases and 2 bases, in that order; junction bases with no gene match: 12. Germline CDR1 and CDR2: MDHEN and SYDVKM. The CDR3 reads CASSLSPGEGPYEQYF. The CDR3 DNA sequence: TGTGCCAGCAGTCTATCCCCCGGGGAGGGGCCCTACGAGCAGTACTTC.

Many counts were recorded for this clonotype. The CDR3 region has the DNA TGCAGCGTGCGGACAGGGGGCACTGAAGCTTTCTTT. Translated: CSVRTGGTEAFF. The V and J genes are TRBV29-1 and TRBJ1-1; 10 positions agree with TRBD1. V shed 6 bases and J 4 bases; nucleotides not matched to a gene: 2. The CDR3 is made up of 12 amino acids. Germline V gene lookup returns CDR1 SQVTM and CDR2 ANQGSEA. The whole variable domain, filled in from reference TRBV29-1 and TRBJ1-1, reads SAVISQKPSRDICQRGTSLTIQCQVDSQVTMMFWYRQQPGQSLTLIATANQGSEATYESGFVIDKFPISRPNLTFSTLTVSNMSPEDSSIYLCSVRTGGTEAFFGQGTRLTVV.

The chain has TRBV6-2 or TRBV6-3 and TRBJ2-5; D remains ambiguous. The CDR3 consists of 16 residues. The germline gives CDR1 MNHEY, CDR2 SVGEGT. V was cut by 0 bases and J by 3 bases, with 14 bases left in between. CDR3 in amino acids: CASSYSSSRIEETQYF. CDR3 coding DNA: TGTGCCAGCAGTTACTCGAGTAGTAGGATCGAAGAGACCCAGTACTTC.

The rearrangement links TRBV7-2 to TRBJ2-1, with D perhaps matching TRBD2 (6 bases). V shed 3 bases and J shed 3 bases, with 18 bases lying between them. The CDR3 sequence is 17 residues long. Germline V lookup: CDR1 SGHTA, CDR2 FQGNSA. The CDR3 loop is CASSFPPRGRNYNEQFF. As DNA, the CDR3 is TGTGCCAGCAGCTTTCCCCCCCGGGGGAGGAACTACAATGAGCAGTTCTTC. The full variable domain, in which reference TRBV7-2 and TRBJ2-1 provide the parts outside the CDR3, is GAGVSQSPSNKVTEKGKDVELRCDPISGHTALYWYRQSLGQGLEFLIYFQGNSAPDKSGLPSDRFSAERTGGSVSTLTIQRTQQEDSAVYLCASSFPPRGRNYNEQFFGPGTRLTVL.

The chain employs TRBV12-3 or TRBV12-4 and TRBJ1-1; D call uncertain. The CDR3 length is 15 residues. V lost 8 bases and J lost 1, with 17 bases in between. CDR3 protein: CASRRQALGNTEAFF. For the CDR3, the DNA is TGTGCCAGCCGGAGGCAGGCCCTGGGGAACACTGAAGCTTTCTTT.

This clonotype was found many times. The V gene is TRBV29-1, the J gene TRBJ2-7, with TRBD1 as a possible D gene (6 bases). This CDR3 has 11 residues. Trimming took 7 bases from V and 2 from J, leaving 9 bases between them. Germline V CDR1 and CDR2: SQVTM, ANQGSEA. The CDR3 protein is CSAGQTYEQYF. CDR3 nucleotide sequence: TGCAGCGCTGGACAGACCTACGAGCAGTACTTC.

A few counts support this clonotype. V gene TRBV25-1 combines with J gene TRBJ2-4, with TRBD1 matching over 8 bases. The V gene end was trimmed by 1 base and the J gene end by 7 bases; junction bases not matched to a gene: 9. This CDR3 is built from 16 residues. Per the germline V gene, CDR1 is MGHDK and CDR2 is SYGVNS. CDR3 loop: CASSESSRGLGNIQYF. The CDR3 DNA sequence: TGTGCCAGCAGTGAATCTAGCAGGGGGCTGGGGAACATTCAGTACTTC. Complete variable domain (other parts from reference TRBV25-1 and TRBJ2-4): EADIYQTPRYLVIGTGKKITLECSQTMGHDKMYWYQQDPGMELHLIHYSYGVNSTEKGDLSSESTVSRIRTEHFPLTLESARPSHTSQYLCASSESSRGLGNIQYFGAGTRLSVL.

The chain links TRBV7-9 to TRBJ1-2; the D is unclear. The CDR3 has 14 amino acids. Per germline, CDR1 SEHNR and CDR2 FQNEAQ (reference sequence). V lost 1 base to trimming and J lost 4 bases, with 10 bases between them. For the CDR3, the DNA is TGTGCCAGCAGCTTAGGAGGACTGAGCTATGGCTACACCTTC. Protein product: CASSLGGLSYGYTF.

This clonotype has ten or more counts. The J gene is TRBJ1-1, the V gene TRBV5-1, with D unresolved. The CDR3 has 13 residues. V lost 4 bases to trimming and J lost 2 bases, with 9 bases between them. Per the germline V gene, CDR1 is SGHRS and CDR2 is YFSETQ. The CDR3 coding sequence is TGCGCCAGCAGCCCACAGACTAACACTGAAGCTTTCTTT. Translated: CASSPQTNTEAFF.

This chain connects TRBV9 to TRBJ2-1, with 10 bases identical to TRBD2. CDR3 length: 15 residues. Unmatched junction bases numbered 4, after V lost 1 base and J lost 6 bases. CDR1 is SGDLS and CDR2 is YYNGEE in the germline V gene. The CDR3 is CASSVLAGGFNEQFF. The CDR3 DNA sequence: TGTGCCAGCAGCGTATTAGCGGGAGGTTTCAATGAGCAGTTCTTC.

This clonotype was observed a few times. The chain carries TRBV18 and TRBJ1-1; D is possibly TRBD1 (6 bases). The germline V gene has CDR1 KGHSH and CDR2 LQKENI. The V and J ends lost 2 bases and 3 bases respectively, with 13 bases between them. The CDR3 runs 15 residues. The CDR3 bases are TGTGCCAGCTCACCAGCGGACAGTAGGGACACTGAAGCTTTCTTT. Translating gives CASSPADSRDTEAFF. The full variable domain, completed using reference TRBV18 and TRBJ1-1, is NAGVMQNPRHLVRRRGQEARLRCSPMKGHSHVYWYRQLPEEGLKFMVYLQKENIIDESGMPKERFSAEFPKEGPSILRIQQVVRGDSAAYFCASSPADSRDTEAFFGQGTRLTVV.

DNA of the CDR3: TGTGCCAGCAGCCCCCTCCTGGGCAGGGGGCAAGAGACCCAGTACTTC. As protein: CASSPLLGRGQETQYF. This chain uses TRBV7-2 with TRBJ2-5, with 7 bases identical to TRBD1. The CDR3 has 16 residues. Germline V gene sequence: CDR1 SGHTA, CDR2 FQGNSA. With V trimmed by 5 bases and J by 2 bases, 11 bases remained unmatched.

The genes are TRBV12-3 or TRBV12-4 and TRBJ1-2; no clear D. The CDR3 is 12 amino acids. The V gene lost 2 bases and the J gene lost 3 bases, with 4 bases spanning the gap. CDR3 DNA: TGTGCCAGCAGTTTACAACACTATGGCTACACCTTC. Translated, it gives CASSLQHYGYTF.

This clonotype has only one observation. The chain combines TRBV29-1 with TRBJ2-2; 9 bases are shared with TRBD2. The V gene end was trimmed by 4 bases and the J gene end by 7 bases; junction bases not matched to a gene: 10. Germline V gives CDR1 SQVTM, CDR2 ANQGSEA. This CDR3 contains 15 residues. CDR3 residues: CSVGRVGTSSGELFF. For the CDR3, the DNA is TGCAGCGTTGGCCGCGTCGGGACTAGCAGCGGGGAGCTGTTTTTT.

This clonotype was seen more than once but under ten times. The chain joins TRBV18 to TRBJ2-3; 7 bases match TRBD2. This CDR3 is 16 amino acids long. J lost 4 bases, V lost 0 bases, and 7 bases had no gene match. CDR1 and CDR2 (germline): KGHSH, LQKENI. The CDR3 nucleotides are TGTGCCAGCTCACCACCAAGAGGGAGGGGTCCAGATACGCAGTATTTT. Translated, it gives CASSPPRGRGPDTQYF.

V usage is TRBV20-1 and J usage is TRBJ2-2; TRBD2 agrees at 13 bases. Germline lookup yields CDR1 DFQATT and CDR2 SNEGSKA (reference sequence). Germline trimming cut 5 bases from V and 3 bases from J; bases unmatched to any gene: 6. The CDR3 consists of 16 residues. CDR3 bases: TGCAGTGCTTTACTAGCGGGAGGGTTCTACACCGGGGAGCTGTTTTTT. This encodes CSALLAGGFYTGELFF.

This clonotype was seen a handful of times. The CDR3 protein is CASSTRDRGLADTQYF. Written as DNA, the CDR3 is TGCGCCAGCAGCACCCGGGACAGGGGGCTCGCAGATACGCAGTATTTT. V and J are TRBV5-1 and TRBJ2-3; 12 nucleotides align to TRBD1. This CDR3 has 16 amino acids. Trimming cost V 4 bases and J 4 bases; bases outside gene matches: 7. CDR1 is SGHRS and CDR2 is YFSETQ in the germline V gene.

CDR3 sequence: CASSLEFGGAYEQYF. For the CDR3, the DNA is TGTGCCAGCAGCTTAGAGTTCGGCGGAGCCTACGAGCAGTACTTC. This chain joins TRBV7-2 and TRBJ2-7, with D uncertain. V was shortened by 1 base and J by 2 bases, with 12 bases between the two germline ends. Germline V CDR1 and CDR2: SGHTA, FQGNSA. This CDR3 contains 15 residues.

This clonotype was counted many times. This chain joins TRBV5-6 and TRBJ2-7; possible D gene TRBD2, 5 bases. This CDR3 comprises 11 residues. Trimming took 3 bases from V and 6 from J, leaving 7 bases between them. Germline V lookup: CDR1 SGHDT, CDR2 YYEEEE. The CDR3 coding sequence is TGTGCCAGCAGCTGGAGCGGCGAGCAGTACTTC. Encoded protein: CASSWSGEQYF.

This clonotype was detected only a few times. The chain is built from TRBV9 and TRBJ2-7; D uncertain. This CDR3 has 13 amino acids. The V and J ends lost 4 bases and 3 bases respectively, with 11 bases between them. Germline CDR1 is SGDLS and CDR2 is YYNGEE. CDR3: CASSPRRYYEQYF. The CDR3 DNA follows: TGTGCCAGCAGCCCGCGACGGTACTACGAGCAGTACTTC.

This clonotype was seen only a few times. The chain combines TRBV4-2 with TRBJ1-6; maybe TRBD1 (5 bases). CDR1 is LGHNA and CDR2 is YNFKEQ in the germline V gene. The CDR3 sequence is 14 residues long. Trimming stripped 4 bases from V and 7 bases from J, with 11 bases between. CDR3: CASSRDSLNSPLHF. CDR3 DNA sequence: TGTGCCAGCAGCCGAGACAGCCTAAATTCACCCCTCCACTTT.